This TCR beta chain was profiled in a study of blood T cell repertoires in COVID-19. Study at large: Sites in the United States, Italy and Spain provided acute and convalescent COVID-19 samples. T cells, B-cell-depleted T cells, or PBMCs supplied cDNA or gDNA.

Per the original data handling: How many nucleated cells were present was estimated from reference gene primer amplification. Profiled with immunoSEQ multiplex PCR; TCRdb holds only in-frame clones, not every one. Clone size and the V and J calls come from that table; the DNA yielded D and trimming. The sample contains about 180,000 clones, 80% to 90% of which appear only once. The length of the CDR3 is 15 residues. J gave up 7 bases and V 0 bases, and 3 bases lay outside the gene matches. CDR1 and CDR2 (germline): SGHDT, YYEEEE. Patients from Seattle were sampled longitudinally, starting during active infection.

The receptor comes from a woman older than 75 with COVID-19, enrolled during active disease. Sequencing was performed on peripheral blood. The J gene is TRBJ2-2, the V gene TRBV5-6, with 10 bases fitting TRBD2. CDR3 protein: CASSLVLAGIGELFF. Here the CDR3 DNA reads TGTGCCAGCAGCTTGGTACTAGCGGGAATCGGGGAGCTGTTTTTT.